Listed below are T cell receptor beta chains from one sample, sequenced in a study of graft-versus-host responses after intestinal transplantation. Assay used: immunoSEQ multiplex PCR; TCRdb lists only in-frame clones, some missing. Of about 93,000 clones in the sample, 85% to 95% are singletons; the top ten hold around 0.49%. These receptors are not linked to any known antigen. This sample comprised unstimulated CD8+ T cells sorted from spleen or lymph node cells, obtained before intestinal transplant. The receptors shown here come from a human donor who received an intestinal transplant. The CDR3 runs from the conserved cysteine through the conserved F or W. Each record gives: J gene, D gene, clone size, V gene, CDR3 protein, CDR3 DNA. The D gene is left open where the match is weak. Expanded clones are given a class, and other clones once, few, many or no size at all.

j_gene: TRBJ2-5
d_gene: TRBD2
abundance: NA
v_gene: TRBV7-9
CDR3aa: CASSYSGGSSLQETQYF
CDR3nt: TGTGCCAGCAGCTACTCGGGGGGGTCTTCGTTACAAGAGACCCAGTACTTC

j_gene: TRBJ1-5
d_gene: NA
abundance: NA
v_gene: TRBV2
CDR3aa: CASSGPDEGGYSNQPQHF
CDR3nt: TGTGCCAGCAGTGGACCCGACGAGGGAGGATATAGCAATCAGCCCCAGCATTTT

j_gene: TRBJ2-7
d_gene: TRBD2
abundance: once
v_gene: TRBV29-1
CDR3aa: CSVVTGTRSYEQYF
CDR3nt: TGCAGCGTCGTAACCGGGACTAGGTCCTACGAGCAGTACTTC

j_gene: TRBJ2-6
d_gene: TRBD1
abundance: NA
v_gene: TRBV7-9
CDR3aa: CASSPQTGWSGANVLTF
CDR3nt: TGTGCCAGCAGCCCTCAGACAGGGTGGTCCGGGGCCAACGTCCTGACTTTC

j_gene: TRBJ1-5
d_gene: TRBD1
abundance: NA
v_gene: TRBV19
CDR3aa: CASSYGQGSSPQHF
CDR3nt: TGTGCCAGTAGTTACGGACAGGGATCATCGCCCCAGCATTTT

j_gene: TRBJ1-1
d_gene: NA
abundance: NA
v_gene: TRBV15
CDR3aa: CATSRDQTEAFF
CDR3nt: TGTGCCACCAGCAGAGATCAGACTGAAGCTTTCTTT

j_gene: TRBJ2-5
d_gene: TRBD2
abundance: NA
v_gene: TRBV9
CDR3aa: CASSVGGGGAETQYF
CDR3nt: TGTGCCAGCAGCGTAGGGGGCGGGGGGGCGGAGACCCAGTACTTC

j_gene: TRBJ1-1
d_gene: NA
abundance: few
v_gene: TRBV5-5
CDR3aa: CASRQPMNTEAFF
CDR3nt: TGTGCCAGCAGACAGCCCATGAACACTGAAGCTTTCTTT

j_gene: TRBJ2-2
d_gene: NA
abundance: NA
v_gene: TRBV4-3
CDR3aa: CASSQSTSPNTGELFF
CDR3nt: TGCGCCAGCAGCCAATCTACGAGTCCAAACACCGGGGAGCTGTTTTTT

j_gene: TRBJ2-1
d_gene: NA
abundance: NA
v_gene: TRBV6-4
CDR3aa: CASSEGAGSYNEQFF
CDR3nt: TGTGCCAGCAGTGAGGGCGCGGGATCCTACAATGAGCAGTTCTTC

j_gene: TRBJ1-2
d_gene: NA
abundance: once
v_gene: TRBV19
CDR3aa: CASRQGGGGYTF
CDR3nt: TGTGCCAGTAGGCAGGGAGGCGGTGGCTACACCTTC

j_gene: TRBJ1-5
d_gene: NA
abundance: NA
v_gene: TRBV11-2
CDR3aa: CASSLDPAGNQPQHF
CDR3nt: TGTGCCAGCAGCTTAGACCCCGCGGGTAATCAGCCCCAGCATTTT

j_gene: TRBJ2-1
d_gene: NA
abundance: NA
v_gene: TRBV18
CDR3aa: CASSPGPGLGEVYNEQFF
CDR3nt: TGTGCCAGCTCGCCCGGACCGGGTTTGGGGGAGGTATACAATGAGCAGTTCTTC

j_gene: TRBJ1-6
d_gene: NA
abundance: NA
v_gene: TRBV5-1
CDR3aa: CASSLDSSYNSPLHF
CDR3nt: TGCGCCAGCAGCTTGGATAGCTCCTATAATTCACCCCTCCACTTT

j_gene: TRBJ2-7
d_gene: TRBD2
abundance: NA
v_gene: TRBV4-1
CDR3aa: CASSPSIAGVTYEQYF
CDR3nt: TGCGCCAGCAGCCCTTCAATAGCGGGAGTTACCTACGAGCAGTACTTC

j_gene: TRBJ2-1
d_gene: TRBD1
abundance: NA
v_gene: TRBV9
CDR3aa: CASRPIRQGSDEQFF
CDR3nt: TGTGCCAGCAGACCTATACGACAGGGATCCGATGAGCAGTTCTTC

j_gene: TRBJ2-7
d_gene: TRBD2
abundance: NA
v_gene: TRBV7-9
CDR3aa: CASSSSTWGGSGEQYF
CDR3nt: TGTGCCAGCAGCTCCTCAACGTGGGGGGGTAGTGGCGAGCAGTACTTC

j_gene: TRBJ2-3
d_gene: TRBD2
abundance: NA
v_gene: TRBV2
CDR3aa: CASSWLAGAESTDTQYF
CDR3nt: TGTGCCAGTTCTTGGCTAGCGGGGGCCGAAAGCACAGATACGCAGTATTTT

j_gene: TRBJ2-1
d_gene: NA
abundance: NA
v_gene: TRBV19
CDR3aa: CASSPTDSARRVEQFF
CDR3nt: TGTGCCAGTAGCCCGACTGACAGCGCTCGTAGGGTGGAGCAGTTCTTC

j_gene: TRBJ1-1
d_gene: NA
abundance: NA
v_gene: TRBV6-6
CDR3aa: CASSYPTGTEAFF
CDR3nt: TGTGCCAGCAGTTACCCGACGGGCACTGAAGCTTTCTTT

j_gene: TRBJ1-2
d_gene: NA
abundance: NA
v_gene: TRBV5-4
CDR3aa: CASSFQGFQGTYGYTF
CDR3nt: TGTGCCAGCAGCTTTCAGGGGTTCCAAGGGACCTATGGCTACACCTTC

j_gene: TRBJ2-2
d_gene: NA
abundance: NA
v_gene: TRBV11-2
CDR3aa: CASSLGQVYTGELFF
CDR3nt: TGTGCCAGCAGCTTAGGGCAGGTTTACACCGGGGAGCTGTTTTTT

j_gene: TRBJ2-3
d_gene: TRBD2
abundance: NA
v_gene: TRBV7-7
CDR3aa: CASSSGLAGVSTDTQYF
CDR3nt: TGTGCCAGCAGCAGCGGACTAGCGGGAGTCAGCACAGATACGCAGTATTTT

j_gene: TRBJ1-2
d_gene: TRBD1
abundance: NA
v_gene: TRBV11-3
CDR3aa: CASSFQGAPGYTF
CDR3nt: TGTGCCAGCAGCTTTCAGGGGGCGCCCGGCTACACCTTC

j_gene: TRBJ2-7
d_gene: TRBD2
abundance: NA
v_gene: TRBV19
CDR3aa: CASSIFPSGVYEQYF
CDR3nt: TGTGCCAGTAGTATATTTCCTAGCGGGGTGTACGAGCAGTACTTC

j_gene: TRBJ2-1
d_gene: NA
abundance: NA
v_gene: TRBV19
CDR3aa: CASSIEYNEQFF
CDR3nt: TGTGCCAGTAGTATTGAGTACAATGAGCAGTTCTTC

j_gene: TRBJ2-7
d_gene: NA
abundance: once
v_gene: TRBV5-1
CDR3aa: CASSLGQGRTYEQYF
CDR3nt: TGCGCCAGCAGCTTGGGCCAGGGGCGAACCTACGAGCAGTACTTC

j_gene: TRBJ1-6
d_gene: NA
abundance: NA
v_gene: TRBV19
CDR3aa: CASSIAQGGSPLHF
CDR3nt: TGTGCCAGTAGTATTGCTCAGGGCGGTTCACCCCTCCACTTT

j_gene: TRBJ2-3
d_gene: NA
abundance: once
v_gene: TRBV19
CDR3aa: CASTPSGSYLDTQYF
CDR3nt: TGTGCCAGTACCCCTTCAGGGTCGTATTTAGATACGCAGTATTTT

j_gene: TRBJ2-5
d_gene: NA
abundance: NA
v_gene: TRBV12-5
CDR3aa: CASAPSMSLEETQYF
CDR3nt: TGTGCTAGTGCCCCGTCGATGTCCTTAGAAGAGACCCAGTACTTC

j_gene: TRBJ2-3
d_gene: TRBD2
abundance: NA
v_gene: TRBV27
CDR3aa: CASSLNFLLAGDTQYF
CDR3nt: TGTGCCAGCAGTTTGAACTTCTTATTAGCGGGTGATACGCAGTATTTT

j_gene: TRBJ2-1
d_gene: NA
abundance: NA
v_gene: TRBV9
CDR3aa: CASSVVGGEYNEQFF
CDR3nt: TGTGCCAGCAGCGTGGTCGGGGGAGAATACAATGAGCAGTTCTTC

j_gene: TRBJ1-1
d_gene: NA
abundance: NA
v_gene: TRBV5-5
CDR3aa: CASGLEAGIVAEAFF
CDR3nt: TGTGCCAGCGGCTTGGAAGCAGGGATCGTCGCTGAAGCTTTCTTT

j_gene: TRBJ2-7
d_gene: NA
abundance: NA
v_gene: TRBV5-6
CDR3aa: CASSLGGLSGYEQYF
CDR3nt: TGTGCCAGCAGCTTGGGGGGTCTTTCAGGGTACGAGCAGTACTTC

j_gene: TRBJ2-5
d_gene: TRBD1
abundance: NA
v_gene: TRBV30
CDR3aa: CAWRILRDRGHQETQYF
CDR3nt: TGTGCCTGGAGAATATTGAGGGACAGGGGACACCAAGAGACCCAGTACTTC

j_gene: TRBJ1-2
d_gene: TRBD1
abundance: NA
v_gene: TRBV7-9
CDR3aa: CASSETGADYGYTF
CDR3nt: TGTGCCAGCAGCGAAACAGGGGCCGACTATGGCTACACCTTC

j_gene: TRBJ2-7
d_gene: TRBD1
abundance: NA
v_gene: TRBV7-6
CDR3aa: CASSPPGQGHEQYF
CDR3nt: TGTGCCAGCAGCCCACCCGGACAGGGCCACGAGCAGTACTTC

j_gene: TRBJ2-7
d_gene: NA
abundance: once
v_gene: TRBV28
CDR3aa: CAATGTSSYEQYF
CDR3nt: TGTGCCGCCACCGGGACAAGCTCCTACGAGCAGTACTTC

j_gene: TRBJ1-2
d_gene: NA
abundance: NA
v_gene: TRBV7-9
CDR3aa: CASSLGSYGYTF
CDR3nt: TGTGCCAGCAGCTTAGGCAGCTATGGCTACACCTTC

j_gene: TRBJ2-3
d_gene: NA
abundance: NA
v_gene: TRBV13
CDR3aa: CASSSTRGDTQYF
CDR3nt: TGTGCCAGCAGCTCCACCCGAGGAGATACGCAGTATTTT

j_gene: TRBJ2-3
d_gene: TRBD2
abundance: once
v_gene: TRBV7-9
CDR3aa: CASSLGASGISVADTQYF
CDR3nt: TGTGCCAGCAGCTTAGGGGCTAGCGGGATTTCGGTCGCAGATACGCAGTATTTT

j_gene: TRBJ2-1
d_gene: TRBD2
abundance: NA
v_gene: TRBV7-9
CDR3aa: CASSRPLAGSTHEQFF
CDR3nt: TGTGCCAGCAGCCGCCCCCTAGCGGGCTCTACGCATGAGCAGTTCTTC

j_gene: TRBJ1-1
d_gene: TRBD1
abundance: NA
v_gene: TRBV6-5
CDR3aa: CASSPDRANTEAFF
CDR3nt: TGTGCCAGCAGTCCGGACAGGGCGAACACTGAAGCTTTCTTT

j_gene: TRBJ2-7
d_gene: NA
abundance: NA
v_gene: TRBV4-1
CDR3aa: CASSQDLGGHYEQYF
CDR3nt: TGCGCCAGCAGCCAAGATCTTGGCGGGCACTACGAGCAGTACTTC

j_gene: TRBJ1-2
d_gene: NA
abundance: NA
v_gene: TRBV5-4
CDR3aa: CASSLLGGLNYGYTF
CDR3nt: TGTGCCAGCAGCTTGTTAGGCGGGCTTAACTATGGCTACACCTTC

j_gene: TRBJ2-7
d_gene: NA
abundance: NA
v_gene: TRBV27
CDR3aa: CASSLGDRPYEQYF
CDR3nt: TGTGCCAGCAGTTTAGGAGACAGACCCTACGAGCAGTACTTC

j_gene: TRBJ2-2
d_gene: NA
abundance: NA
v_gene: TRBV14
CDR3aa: CASSQFPGEETGELFF
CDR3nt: TGTGCCAGCAGCCAATTCCCAGGGGAAGAAACCGGGGAGCTGTTTTTT

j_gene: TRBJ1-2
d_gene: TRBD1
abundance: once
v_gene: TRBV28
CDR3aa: CASSSGQAFGYTF
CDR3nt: TGTGCCAGCAGCTCCGGACAGGCCTTTGGCTACACCTTC

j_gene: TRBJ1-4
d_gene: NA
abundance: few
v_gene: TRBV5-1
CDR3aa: CASRGEEGEKLFF
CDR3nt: TGCGCCAGCAGAGGGGAGGAGGGTGAAAAACTGTTTTTT

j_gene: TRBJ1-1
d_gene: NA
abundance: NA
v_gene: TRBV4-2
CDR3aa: CASSHTKTLSANTEAFF
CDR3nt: TGTGCCAGCAGCCATACTAAGACCTTGTCAGCGAACACTGAAGCTTTCTTT

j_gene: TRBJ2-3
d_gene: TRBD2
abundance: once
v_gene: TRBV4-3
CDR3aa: CASSEGLAFDTQYF
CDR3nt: TGCGCCAGCAGCGAGGGACTAGCTTTCGATACGCAGTATTTT

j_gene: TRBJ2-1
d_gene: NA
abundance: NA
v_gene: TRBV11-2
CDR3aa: CASSLRGGISYNEQFF
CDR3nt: TGTGCCAGCAGCTTAAGGGGCGGGATCTCCTACAATGAGCAGTTCTTC

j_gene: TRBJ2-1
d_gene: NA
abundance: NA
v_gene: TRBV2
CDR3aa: CASSDLRRGRADEQFF
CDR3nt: TGTGCCAGCAGCGACCTGAGGAGGGGGCGCGCGGATGAGCAGTTCTTC

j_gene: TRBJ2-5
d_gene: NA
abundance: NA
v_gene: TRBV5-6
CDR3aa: CASSAGTDETQYF
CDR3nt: TGTGCCAGCAGCGCGGGGACAGACGAGACCCAGTACTTC

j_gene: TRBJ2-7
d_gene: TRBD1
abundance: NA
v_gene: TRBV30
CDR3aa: CAWSFGTGSYEQYF
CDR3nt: TGTGCCTGGAGTTTCGGGACAGGATCCTACGAGCAGTACTTC

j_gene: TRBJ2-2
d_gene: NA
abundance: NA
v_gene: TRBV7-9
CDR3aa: CASSSGNTGELFF
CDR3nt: TGTGCCAGCAGCTCGGGAAACACCGGGGAGCTGTTTTTT

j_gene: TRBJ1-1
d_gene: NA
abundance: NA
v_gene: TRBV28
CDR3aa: CASSFREGTEAFF
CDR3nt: TGTGCCAGCAGTTTCAGGGAGGGCACTGAAGCTTTCTTT